Listed here are 22 T cell receptor beta chains from one sample, sequenced in a study of blood T cell repertoires in COVID-19. TCRdb's copy holds only in-frame clones and misses some; the assay was immunoSEQ multiplex PCR. The table includes some 260,000 clones, about 85% detected once. Input material: peripheral blood. The receptors shown here come from a man in his late teens or twenties with active or convalescent COVID-19.

This clone was seen once. This chain joins TRBV10-3 and TRBJ1-2, with a tentative D call TRBD1 (5 bases). CDR1 and CDR2 from the germline V gene are ENHRY and SYGVKD. The CDR3 runs 12 residues. V gave up 4 bases and J gave up 8 bases, with 11 bases separating them. The CDR3 sequence is CAISGSGNGYTF. Here the CDR3 DNA reads TGTGCCATCAGTGGTTCAGGGAACGGCTACACCTTC.

As for this clone: The same CDR3 is also encoded by other DNA sequences in this sample. The V and J genes are TRBV4-2 and TRBJ1-2, with D possibly TRBD1 on 5 matching bases. Trimming left V 0 bases short and J 2 bases short, with 7 bases between. CDR1 LGHNA and CDR2 YNFKEQ come from the germline V gene. This CDR3 region has 14 residues. Written as DNA, the CDR3 is TGTGCCAGCAGCCAAGATCGGGGGAACTATGGCTACACCTTC. Translating it yields CASSQDRGNYGYTF.

J is TRBJ1-1 and V is TRBV5-6, with D maybe TRBD1 (6 bases). Trimming shortened V by 0 bases and J by 0 bases, and 15 bases separated the two germline ends. The CDR3 totals 17 residues. Germline lookup yields CDR1 SGHDT and CDR2 YYEEEE. The CDR3 nucleotides read TGTGCCAGCAGCTTGGTGGGGGCAGGTCTGATGAACACTGAAGCTTTCTTT. This translates into CASSLVGAGLMNTEAFF.

The CDR3 nucleotides are TGCAGCGTTGAAGACAGTTCCTACGAGCAGTACTTC. This sequence encodes CSVEDSSYEQYF. V and J are TRBV29-1 and TRBJ2-7; no reliable D call. The germline CDR1 and CDR2 sequences are SQVTM and ANQGSEA. The V and J ends lost 0 bases and 1 base respectively, with 4 bases between them. CDR3 length: 12 amino acids.

This chain uses TRBV3-1 (or the pseudogene TRBV3-2) with TRBJ2-7; 8 positions agree with TRBD1. CDR3 length: 15 residues. The trim removed 2 bases at V and 1 base at J, leaving 4 bases unmatched. Germline V lookup: CDR1 LGHDT, CDR2 YNNKEL (reference sequence). The CDR3 region has the DNA TGTGCCAGCAGCCAACCCGGGACAGGATCCTACGAGCAGTACTTC. Amino acids: CASSQPGTGSYEQYF.

The chain is built from TRBV5-6 and TRBJ1-2; D might be TRBD1 (5 bases). The CDR3 loop spans 17 amino acids. Trimming removed 4 bases from V and 7 bases from J, with 26 bases in between. Per the germline V gene, CDR1 is SGHDT and CDR2 is YYEEEE. CDR3 residues: CASSLKGMSGYGAGYTF. CDR3 sequence (DNA): TGTGCCAGCAGCCTGAAAGGGATGTCAGGGTATGGTGCTGGCTACACCTTC.

The CDR3 nucleotides are TGTGCCAGCAGTACTCCTGCGGGGGGCTCCTACGAGCAGTACTTC. Translating gives CASSTPAGGSYEQYF. This chain links TRBV6-6 with TRBJ2-7; 8 bases fit TRBD2. The junction had 6 bases not matched to a gene; V was cut back by 5 bases and J by 0 bases. Germline assignment: CDR1 MNHNY and CDR2 SVGAGI (reference sequence). This CDR3 spans 15 amino acids.

The genes are TRBV28 and TRBJ1-3; D may be TRBD1 (5 bases). Germline V gene data show CDR1 as MDHEN and CDR2 as SYDVKM. The length of the CDR3 is 15 residues. Trimming shortened V by 8 bases and J by 3 bases, and 17 bases separated the two germline ends. The CDR3 here is CASGQGSPVGNTIYF. The CDR3 coding sequence is TGTGCCAGCGGGCAGGGTTCCCCAGTTGGAAACACCATATATTTT.

This chain connects TRBV6-2 or TRBV6-3 to TRBJ2-2; 7 nucleotides line up with TRBD1. Germline V lookup: CDR1 MNHEY, CDR2 SVGEGT. This CDR3 has 15 residues. Losses at the gene ends were 5 bases for V and 6 bases for J; bases not matched to a gene: 9. The CDR3 nucleotides read TGTGCCAGCAGTCGCGACAGGGCCATTCCCGGGGAGCTGTTTTTT. As protein: CASSRDRAIPGELFF.

The genes are TRBV10-3 and TRBJ2-2; TRBD2 agrees at 7 bases. The CDR3 is 14 residues long. Germline V gene sequence: CDR1 ENHRY, CDR2 SYGVKD. The V gene end was trimmed by 5 bases and the J gene end by 6 bases; junction bases not matched to a gene: 6. CDR3 amino acids: CAISSLAVSGELFF. The CDR3 DNA follows: TGTGCCATCAGTAGTCTAGCGGTTTCCGGGGAGCTGTTTTTT.

The DNA of the CDR3 is TGTGCCAGCAGCAAACTGCAGGGGCCCCTCTACGAGCAGTACTTC. Encoded protein: CASSKLQGPLYEQYF. The chain recombines TRBV21-1 with TRBJ2-7; the tabulated D call, TRBD1, remains unverified against the DNA. TRBV21-1 is a pseudogene segment. This CDR3 region has 15 residues.

This clone was counted once. V usage is TRBV9 and J usage is TRBJ2-1; 8 nucleotides match TRBD2. Unmatched junction bases numbered 12, after V lost 4 bases and J lost 9 bases. In germline, CDR1 is SGDLS, CDR2 YYNGEE. The CDR3 contains 15 residues. The CDR3 DNA reads TGTGCCAGCAGCCCGACTGTCCGGGAGGGGAGTGAGCAGTTCTTC. Its protein is CASSPTVREGSEQFF.

Concerning this clone itself: Given a much more abundant clone one base away, this may be a read error. This chain links TRBV2 with TRBJ1-2; TRBD1 agrees at 8 bases. V was pared by 5 bases and J by 4 bases, with 3 bases of the junction left unmatched. Germline CDR1 reads SNHLY; CDR2 reads FYNNEI. The CDR3 sequence is 13 residues long. Here the CDR3 DNA reads TGTGCCAGCAGTAGGGACAGGCCCTATGGCTACACCTTC. Encoded protein: CASSRDRPYGYTF. The full variable domain, in which reference TRBV2 and TRBJ1-2 provide the parts outside the CDR3, is EPEVTQTPSHQVTQMGQEVILRCVPISNHLYFYWYRQILGQKVEFLVSFYNNEISEKSEIFDDQFSVERPDGSNFTLKIRSTKLEDSAMYFCASSRDRPYGYTFGSGTRLTVV.

This clone has only one observation. V usage is TRBV2 and J usage is TRBJ1-2; 8 nucleotides agree with TRBD1. The CDR3 contains 14 residues. The V and J ends lost 5 bases and 7 bases, in that order; junction bases with no gene match: 9. Per the germline V gene, CDR1 is SNHLY and CDR2 is FYNNEI. CDR3 loop: CASSRTTGGVGYTF. In DNA, the CDR3 is TGTGCCAGCAGTCGGACCACAGGGGGTGTTGGCTACACCTTC.

The gene calls are TRBV30 and TRBJ1-5; D unresolved. CDR1 is GTSNPN and CDR2 is SVGIG in the germline V gene (reference sequence). This CDR3 region has 15 residues. V was shortened by 0 bases and J by 5 bases, with 14 bases between the two germline ends. CDR3 DNA sequence: TGTGCCTGGAGTGTAAGATCGGCGGGAGATCAGCCCCAGCATTTT. This gives the protein CAWSVRSAGDQPQHF.

In this sample, this clone turned up once. The chain carries TRBV5-6 and TRBJ2-1, with 9 bases aligning to TRBD1. The V and J ends lost 0 bases and 4 bases, in that order; junction bases with no gene match: 5. The CDR3 consists of 16 residues. CDR1 and CDR2 from the germline V gene are SGHDT and YYEEEE. CDR3 residues: CASSLATGTGYNEQFF. The CDR3 DNA is TGTGCCAGCAGCTTGGCCACCGGGACAGGGTACAATGAGCAGTTCTTC.

The chain joins TRBV30 to TRBJ1-1, with TRBD1 matching 10 bases. The CDR3 runs 13 residues. The J segment lost 8 bases and the V segment lost 5 bases, leaving 8 bases of the junction unmatched. CDR1 GTSNPN and CDR2 SVGIG come from the germline V gene (reference sequence). The CDR3 sequence is CAWGPDRGREAFF. CDR3 coding DNA: TGTGCCTGGGGTCCGGACAGGGGGAGAGAAGCTTTCTTT.

On this clone: Germline and junction disagree at one end, which may indicate a read error. This chain joins TRBV5-1 and TRBJ1-1; D remains ambiguous. Germline V gives CDR1 SGHRS, CDR2 YFSETQ. There are 13 residues in the CDR3. In DNA, the CDR3 is TGCGCCAGCAGCTTGGTGGGCCCGGCTGAGGCTTTCTTT. Translated, it gives CASSLVGPAEAFF.

The J gene is TRBJ2-7, the V gene TRBV5-4; D is undetermined. The V end lost 0 bases, the J end lost 3 bases, and 7 bases lay between the germline ends. Per the germline V gene, CDR1 is SGHNT and CDR2 is YYREEE (reference sequence). The CDR3 is 13 residues long. CDR3 nucleotides: TGTGCCAGCAGCTTGGAACACCACTACGAGCAGTACTTC. It codes for CASSLEHHYEQYF.

The CDR3 spells CASSWDRVWTEAFF. The CDR3 DNA reads as TGCGCCAGCAGTTGGGACAGGGTTTGGACTGAAGCTTTCTTT. This sequence joins TRBV5-1 and TRBJ1-1; 9 bases match TRBD1. This CDR3 has 14 amino acids. From germline, CDR1 is SGHRS and CDR2 YFSETQ. V dropped 5 bases and J dropped 5; count of bases not matched to a gene: 7.

This sequence joins TRBV6-2 or TRBV6-3 and TRBJ1-2, with TRBD1 matching 8 bases. Trimming removed 2 bases from V and 2 bases from J; junction bases left unmatched: 4. The germline CDR1 and CDR2 sequences are MNHEY and SVGEGT. This CDR3 is built from 15 residues. CDR3 coding DNA: TGTGCCAGCAGTTACACCCGACAGGGGAACTATGGCTACACCTTC. Protein sequence: CASSYTRQGNYGYTF.

The chain is built from TRBV5-8 and TRBJ1-1; D is possibly TRBD1 (6 bases). Per the germline V gene, CDR1 is SGHTS and CDR2 is YDEGEE. The ends were cut back, 4 bases at V and 0 bases at J, with 22 bases in the middle. The CDR3 sequence is 18 residues long. In nucleotides, the CDR3 is TGTGCCAGCAGCCCCCCGGGGGGCTCTCGGCCCGTGAACACTGAAGCTTTCTTT. The encoded protein is CASSPPGGSRPVNTEAFF.